A selection of T cell receptor beta chains follows, all from one sample in a study of molecular identifiers for immune sequencing clone quantification. TCRdb re-called the PCR reads with MiXCR, one entry per CDR3 protein. This table holds about 97,000 distinct CDR3 sequences, 20% to 30% found once. Material for sequencing was naive CD8+ T cells from blood, with Jurkat cell RNA spiked in. The source is a human donor in good health. Some libraries in this study had Jurkat cell RNA spiked in. CDR3s leave out the opening cysteine and the closing phenylalanine or tryptophan.

V	length	J	CDR3
TRBV28	11	TRBJ2-5	ASSWHQQETQY
TRBV4-1	13	TRBJ2-3	ASSQEGGEADTQY
TRBV7-2	13	TRBJ2-1	ASSPSTLPYNEQF
TRBV4-3	14	TRBJ1-4	ASSHETQGAGEKLF
TRBV20-1	10	TRBJ2-7	SARDESYEQY
TRBV7-8	16	TRBJ2-6	ASSSRDSVHSGAHVLA
TRBV28	12	TRBJ1-1	ASSLDRMNTEAS
TRBV7-8	6	TRBJ2-7	ARGEQY
TRBV7-9	10	TRBJ1-2	ASSFGDYGYT
TRBV20-1	13	TRBJ1-1	SARGEGGVNTEAF
TRBV7-9	14	TRBJ2-3	ASSLRLAGGLDTQY
TRBV28	13	TRBJ2-2	ASSLDGANTGELF
TRBV6-5	14	TRBJ2-7	ASSANPGTGLSEQY
TRBV7-2	12	TRBJ2-5	ASSSPWYQETQY
TRBV27	13	TRBJ1-3	ASSLTAFSGNTIY
TRBV6-1	13	TRBJ2-2	ASSDGLSRTGELF
TRBV5-1	13	TRBJ1-1	TSSLESGLNTEAF
TRBV12-3/TRBV12-4	13	TRBJ2-5	ASSLGQGIQETQY
TRBV12-3/TRBV12-4	13	TRBJ2-4	ASSPEIAFVDIQY
TRBV7-6	12	TRBJ1-4	ASSSGPLGGELF
TRBV7-9	13	TRBJ1-1	ASSLGDRRNTEAF
TRBV27	14	TRBJ1-1	ASSYQGGLGNTEAF
TRBV6-2/TRBV6-3	12	TRBJ1-1	ASSHTGRLPEAF
TRBV28	12	TRBJ2-7	ASSLRGPGHEQY
TRBV7-9	18	TRBJ1-5	ASSSLAPGDTLYSNQPQH
TRBV7-2	13	TRBJ2-7	ASSPRDRGWYEQY
TRBV5-1	15	TRBJ2-2	ASSPRTVTSNTGELF
TRBV4-3	14	TRBJ2-7	ASSQDPRQGLYEQY